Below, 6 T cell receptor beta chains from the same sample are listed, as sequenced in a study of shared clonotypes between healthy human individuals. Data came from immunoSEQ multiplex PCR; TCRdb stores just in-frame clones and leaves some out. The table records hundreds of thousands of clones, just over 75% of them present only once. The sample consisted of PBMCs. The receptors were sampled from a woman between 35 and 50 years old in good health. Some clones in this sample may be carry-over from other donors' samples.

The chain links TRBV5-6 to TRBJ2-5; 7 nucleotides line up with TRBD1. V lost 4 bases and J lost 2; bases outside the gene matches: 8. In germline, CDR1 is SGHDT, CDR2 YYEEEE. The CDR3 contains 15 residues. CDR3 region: CASSGPGTAQETQYF. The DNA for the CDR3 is TGTGCCAGCAGCGGACCCGGGACAGCACAAGAGACCCAGTACTTC.

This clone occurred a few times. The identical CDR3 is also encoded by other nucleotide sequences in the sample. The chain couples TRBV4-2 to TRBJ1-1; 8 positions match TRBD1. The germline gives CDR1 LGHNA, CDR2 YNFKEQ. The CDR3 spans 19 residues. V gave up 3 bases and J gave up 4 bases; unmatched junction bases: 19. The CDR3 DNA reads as TGTGCCAGCAGCCACTCGAGGCGACGCCGAGGACAGGGTGGCACTGAAGCTTTCTTT. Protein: CASSHSRRRRGQGGTEAFF.

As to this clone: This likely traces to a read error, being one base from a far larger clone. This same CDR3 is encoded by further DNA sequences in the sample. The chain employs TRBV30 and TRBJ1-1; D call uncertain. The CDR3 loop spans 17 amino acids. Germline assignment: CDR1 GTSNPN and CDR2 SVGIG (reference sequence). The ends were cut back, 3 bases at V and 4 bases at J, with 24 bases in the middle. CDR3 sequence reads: CAWSASLTSTLGTEAFF. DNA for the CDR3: TGTGCCTGGAGCGCTAGTCTTACCTCAACCTTGGGCACTGAAGCTTTCTTT.

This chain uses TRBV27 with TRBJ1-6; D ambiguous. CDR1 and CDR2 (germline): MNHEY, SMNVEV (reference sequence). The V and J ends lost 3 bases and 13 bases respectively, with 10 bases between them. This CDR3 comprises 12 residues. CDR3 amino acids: CASSFGRRPLHF. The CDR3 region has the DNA TGTGCCAGCAGTTTCGGCAGAAGGCCCCTCCACTTT.

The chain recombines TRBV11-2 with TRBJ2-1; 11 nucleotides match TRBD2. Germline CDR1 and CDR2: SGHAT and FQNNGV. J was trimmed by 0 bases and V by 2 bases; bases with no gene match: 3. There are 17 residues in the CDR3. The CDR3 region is CASSLTLAGGSYNEQFF. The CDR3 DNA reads TGTGCCAGCAGCTTAACCCTAGCGGGAGGCTCCTACAATGAGCAGTTCTTC.

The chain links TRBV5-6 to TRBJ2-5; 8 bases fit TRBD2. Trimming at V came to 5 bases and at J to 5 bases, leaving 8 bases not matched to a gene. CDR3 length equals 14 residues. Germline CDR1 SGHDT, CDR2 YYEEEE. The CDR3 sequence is CASSKAGAPETQYF. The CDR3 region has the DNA TGTGCCAGCAGTAAAGCGGGAGCCCCCGAGACCCAGTACTTC.